Shown below are 27 T cell receptor beta chains from a single sample sequenced in a study of OX40 agonist ivuxolimab in advanced cancers. Library construction relied on the immunoSEQ multiplex PCR assay. This is the immuneACCESS table as TCRdb keeps it, with only in-frame sequences that have V and J called. A part of the clones is gone; compared with another copy, unresolved V genes explain less than half, and the rest is unexplained. The sample includes around 48,000 clones, with 70% to 90% observed a single time. The leading ten clones occupy about 9.8% of the sample. The sample in question was CD4+ or CD8+ T cells sorted from blood, obtained in a trial of the OX40 agonist ivuxolimab. Receptors originate from an adult with an advanced solid tumor such as melanoma, head and neck, liver or kidney cancer.

This chain uses TRBV6-1 with TRBJ2-2, with a possible D match to TRBD1 (6 bases). V was cut by 0 bases and J by 6 bases, with 17 bases left in between. The germline V gene has CDR1 MNHNS and CDR2 SASEGT. This CDR3 has 17 residues. The CDR3 protein is CASSEAQTGPYAGELFF. The CDR3 nucleotides read TGTGCCAGCAGTGAAGCTCAGACAGGTCCTTATGCCGGGGAGCTGTTTTTT.

This rearrangement joins TRBV9 to TRBJ1-4; TRBD1 is a possible D gene (5 bases). The germline CDR1 and CDR2 sequences are SGDLS and YYNGEE. Trimming pared 0 bases from V and 8 bases from J, leaving 14 bases between. The length of the CDR3 is 15 residues. CDR3: CASSVGGAGLEKLFF. The DNA of the CDR3 is TGTGCCAGCAGCGTAGGAGGGGCCGGGTTAGAAAAACTGTTTTTT.

This rearrangement joins TRBV28 to TRBJ1-5; possibly TRBD1 for D (5 bases). The CDR3 runs 16 residues. V lost 5 bases, J lost 0 bases, and 14 bases lay in between. Germline assignment: CDR1 MDHEN and CDR2 SYDVKM. Written as DNA, the CDR3 is TGTGCCAGCAGTGTTGGGGGATTATTTAGCAATCAGCCCCAGCATTTT. Residues: CASSVGGLFSNQPQHF.

Comments on this clone: Just one base apart from a much larger clone, this may be a read error. Within the sample, other DNA sequences also encode this same CDR3. V gene TRBV15 combines with J gene TRBJ1-5; D ambiguous. This CDR3 spans 12 amino acids. Germline CDR1 is LNHNV and CDR2 is YYDKDF (reference sequence). V lost 0 bases and J 3 bases, leaving 0 bases between the germline ends. Written as DNA, the CDR3 is TGTGCCACCAGCAGAGACAATCAGCCCCAGCATTTT. Translation gives CATSRDNQPQHF.

The genes are TRBV5-1 and TRBJ2-7; D may be TRBD1 (6 bases). Trimming stripped 4 bases from V and 6 bases from J, with 20 bases between. The CDR3 covers 15 residues. Germline V gives CDR1 SGHRS, CDR2 YFSETQ. The CDR3 region is CASSQGTGGLGEQYF. The CDR3 bases are TGCGCCAGCAGCCAGGGAACTGGGGGCCTGGGCGAGCAGTACTTC.

This rearrangement joins TRBV7-2 to TRBJ1-5; TRBD1 might be the D (5 bases). The CDR3 sequence is 15 residues long. Trimming removed 4 bases from V and 6 bases from J, with 16 bases in between. Germline V gene lookup returns CDR1 SGHTA and CDR2 FQGNSA. The CDR3 sequence: CASSWGRSFGQPQHF. CDR3 nucleotide sequence: TGTGCCAGCAGCTGGGGACGGAGCTTCGGTCAGCCCCAGCATTTT.

V is TRBV30 and J is TRBJ2-2; 12 nucleotides line up with TRBD2. Germline lookup yields CDR1 GTSNPN and CDR2 SVGIG (reference sequence). There are 14 residues in the CDR3. Unmatched junction bases numbered 0, after V lost 2 bases and J lost 5 bases. The CDR3 is CAWSLAGGTGELFF. CDR3 sequence (DNA): TGTGCCTGGAGTCTAGCGGGAGGGACCGGGGAGCTGTTTTTT.

The gene calls are TRBV2 and TRBJ2-3, with 7 bases that match TRBD2. The germline V gene encodes CDR1 SNHLY and CDR2 FYNNEI. Unmatched junction bases numbered 6, after V lost 6 bases and J lost 3 bases. This CDR3 spans 14 amino acids. The CDR3 loop is CASRAGTVTDTQYF. CDR3 in DNA: TGTGCCAGCAGAGCGGGAACTGTTACAGATACGCAGTATTTT.

This chain connects TRBV2 to TRBJ2-2; tentative D call: TRBD1 (5 bases). The CDR3 length is 16 residues. The V end was cut by 3 bases, the J end by 0 bases, with 11 bases between. Germline V gives CDR1 SNHLY, CDR2 FYNNEI. The CDR3 nucleotides read TGTGCCAGCAGTGACCGACAGCCGGCGAACACCGGGGAGCTGTTTTTT. It encodes CASSDRQPANTGELFF.

With respect to this clone: The identical CDR3 is also encoded by other nucleotide sequences in the sample. The V gene is TRBV28, the J gene TRBJ2-6; D gene uncertain. This CDR3 has 12 residues. V was cut by 4 bases and J by 2 bases, with 0 bases left in between. Germline CDR1 and CDR2: MDHEN and SYDVKM. CDR3 coding DNA: TGTGCCAGCAGTTCTGGGGCCAACGTCCTGACTTTC. Amino acid sequence: CASSSGANVLTF. Based on the CDR3 plus reference TRBV28 and TRBJ2-6, the full variable domain is DVKVTQSSRYLVKRTGEKVFLECVQDMDHENMFWYRQDPGLGLRLIYFSYDVKMKEKGDIPEGYSVSREKKERFSLILESASTNQTSMYLCASSSGANVLTFGAGSRLTVL.

The chain employs TRBV7-6 and TRBJ2-5; 13 positions match TRBD2. Germline CDR1 reads SGHVS; CDR2 reads FNYEAQ. CDR3 length: 15 amino acids. The V segment lost 5 bases and the J segment 4 bases; nucleotides outside the gene matches: 4. In nucleotides, the CDR3 is TGTGCCAGCAGCCCTGGACTAGCGGGAGCAGAGACCCAGTACTTC. This encodes CASSPGLAGAETQYF. The full variable domain, rest sourced from reference TRBV7-6 and TRBJ2-5, is GAGVSQSPRYKVTKRGQDVALRCDPISGHVSLYWYRQALGQGPEFLTYFNYEAQQDKSGLPNDRFSAERPEGSISTLTIQRTEQRDSAMYRCASSPGLAGAETQYFGPGTRLLVL.

This sequence joins TRBV6-5 and TRBJ1-3; D is uncertain. This CDR3 is 14 amino acids long. Germline loops: CDR1 MNHEY, CDR2 SVGAGI. The V end lost 6 bases, the J end lost 3 bases, and 12 bases lay between the germline ends. CDR3 nucleotide sequence: TGTGCCAGCAGCGGACCAGGACTTGGAAACACCATATATTTT. Its translation: CASSGPGLGNTIYF.

J is TRBJ1-2 and V is TRBV2, with D perhaps TRBD1 (6 bases). CDR1 and CDR2 (germline): SNHLY, FYNNEI. Trimming removed 6 bases at V and 8 bases at J, with 13 bases between. CDR3 size: 12 residues. The DNA of the CDR3 is TGTGCCAGCAGGGGCGGGGGCTGGGGCTACACCTTC. Protein: CASRGGGWGYTF.

This clone turned up a few times. The rearrangement uses TRBV7-2 and TRBJ2-7; weak D call: TRBD1 (6 bases). The CDR3 has 13 residues. CDR1 and CDR2 (germline): SGHTA, FQGNSA. With 5 bases removed from V and 2 bases from J, the gap between germline ends came to 10 bases. The CDR3 protein is CASSQDRAYEQYF. The CDR3 DNA follows: TGTGCCAGCAGCCAGGACAGAGCCTACGAGCAGTACTTC.

This clone has only one observation. The genes are TRBV2 and TRBJ1-5, with D hard to call. Germline loops: CDR1 SNHLY, CDR2 FYNNEI. The CDR3 length is 13 residues. With 7 bases removed from V and 4 bases from J, the gap between germline ends came to 11 bases. The CDR3 bases are TGTGCCAGCAAAGGGAGGGCGAATCAGCCCCAGCATTTT. This codes for CASKGRANQPQHF.

This chain links TRBV30 with TRBJ2-6; D gene uncertain. This CDR3 has 13 residues. V shed 7 bases and J shed 2 bases, with 9 bases lying between them. CDR1 is GTSNPN and CDR2 is SVGIG in the germline V gene (reference sequence). The DNA for the CDR3 is TGTGCCTCCCGGCAAACTGGGGCCAACGTCCTGACTTTC. Its protein product is CASRQTGANVLTF.

The J gene is TRBJ1-1, the V gene TRBV5-1; tentative D call: TRBD1 (6 bases). Trimming shortened V by 4 bases and J by 7 bases, and 17 bases separated the two germline ends. CDR1 SGHRS and CDR2 YFSETQ come from the germline V gene. This CDR3 has 14 amino acids. The CDR3 sequence is CASSATLQGGEAFF. The CDR3 bases are TGCGCCAGCAGCGCAACCTTACAGGGAGGTGAAGCTTTCTTT.

The J gene is TRBJ2-6, the V gene TRBV7-9; D is ambiguous. This CDR3 region has 17 residues. V dropped 4 bases and J dropped 0 bases, with 13 bases sitting between them. Germline assignment: CDR1 SEHNR and CDR2 FQNEAQ (reference sequence). For the CDR3, the DNA is TGTGCCAGCAGCTCAGGAAGACAAGTCTCTGGGGCCAACGTCCTGACTTTC. It translates to CASSSGRQVSGANVLTF.

The chain has TRBV7-2 and TRBJ1-3; D gene uncertain. This CDR3 is 13 amino acids long. Deletions cut 1 base from V and 4 bases from J, with 5 bases between. The germline V gene has CDR1 SGHTA and CDR2 FQGNSA. The CDR3 here is CASSLEQGNTIYF. In DNA form, the CDR3 reads TGTGCCAGCAGCTTAGAGCAGGGAAACACCATATATTTT.

The chain links TRBV28 to TRBJ2-7; a possible D gene is TRBD1 (6 bases). CDR3 length equals 15 residues. Germline V gives CDR1 MDHEN, CDR2 SYDVKM. Trimming removed 4 bases at V and 4 bases at J, with 17 bases between. The CDR3 is CASSSPGQMSYEQYF. For the CDR3, the DNA is TGTGCCAGCAGTTCGCCCGGACAGATGTCGTACGAGCAGTACTTC.

This chain links TRBV4-1 with TRBJ2-3; TRBD2 might be the D (6 bases). The CDR3 contains 15 residues. With 1 base removed from V and 6 bases from J, the gap between germline ends came to 14 bases. Germline CDR1 is MGHRA and CDR2 is YSYEKL. The DNA of the CDR3 is TGCGCCAGCAGCCAAGGCCCCGGAGGGTCGGATACGCAGTATTTT. It encodes CASSQGPGGSDTQYF.

CDR3 nucleotides: TGTGCCAGCAGTGACAGCAATGACTATGGCTACACCTTC. Translating gives CASSDSNDYGYTF. This chain connects TRBV2 to TRBJ1-2; D is unclear. The CDR3 runs to 13 residues. The V end lost 3 bases, the J end lost 3 bases, and 8 bases lay between the germline ends. Germline CDR1 and CDR2: SNHLY and FYNNEI.

This clone came up a few times. The chain recombines TRBV9 with TRBJ1-1; the D gene is possibly TRBD1 (5 bases). The germline gives CDR1 SGDLS, CDR2 YYNGEE. This CDR3 has 16 residues. V lost 0 bases and J 5 bases, leaving 17 bases between the germline ends. This CDR3 is CASSVEGTRVWTEAFF. CDR3 nucleotides: TGTGCCAGCAGCGTAGAGGGGACCCGGGTATGGACTGAAGCTTTCTTT.

The rearrangement uses TRBV11-2 and TRBJ1-2; perhaps TRBD1 as D (5 bases). Trimming cost V 4 bases and J 0 bases, with 9 bases left between them. In germline, CDR1 is SGHAT, CDR2 FQNNGV. The CDR3 contains 14 residues. The CDR3 spells CASSSRDPNYGYTF. The CDR3 nucleotides read TGTGCCAGCAGCTCCCGGGACCCTAACTATGGCTACACCTTC.

The V gene is TRBV28, the J gene TRBJ2-1, with 10 bases aligning to TRBD2. The J segment lost 6 bases and the V segment lost 8 bases, leaving 13 bases of the junction unmatched. Germline V gene lookup returns CDR1 MDHEN and CDR2 SYDVKM. The CDR3 spans 16 residues. The CDR3 DNA reads TGTGCCAGCTTAGGGAATTTAGCGGGAGGTAGCAATGAGCAGTTCTTC. Its protein product is CASLGNLAGGSNEQFF.

V and J are TRBV7-3 and TRBJ2-2; no definite D call. Germline assignment: CDR1 SGHTA and CDR2 FQGTGA. CDR3 length equals 15 residues. V was shortened by 4 bases and J by 7 bases, with 16 bases between the two germline ends. The CDR3 spells CASSSNPGLGGELFF. The CDR3 region has the DNA TGTGCCAGCAGCTCTAACCCGGGTTTGGGCGGGGAGCTGTTTTTT.

The gene calls are TRBV19 and TRBJ2-1; 12 bases align to TRBD2. CDR3 length: 15 residues. From germline, CDR1 is LNHDA and CDR2 SQIVND (reference sequence). V dropped 7 bases and J dropped 9; count of bases not matched to a gene: 10. The chain's CDR3 is CASTPGASGRGEQFF. As DNA, the CDR3 is TGTGCCAGTACCCCGGGGGCTAGCGGGAGGGGTGAGCAGTTCTTC.